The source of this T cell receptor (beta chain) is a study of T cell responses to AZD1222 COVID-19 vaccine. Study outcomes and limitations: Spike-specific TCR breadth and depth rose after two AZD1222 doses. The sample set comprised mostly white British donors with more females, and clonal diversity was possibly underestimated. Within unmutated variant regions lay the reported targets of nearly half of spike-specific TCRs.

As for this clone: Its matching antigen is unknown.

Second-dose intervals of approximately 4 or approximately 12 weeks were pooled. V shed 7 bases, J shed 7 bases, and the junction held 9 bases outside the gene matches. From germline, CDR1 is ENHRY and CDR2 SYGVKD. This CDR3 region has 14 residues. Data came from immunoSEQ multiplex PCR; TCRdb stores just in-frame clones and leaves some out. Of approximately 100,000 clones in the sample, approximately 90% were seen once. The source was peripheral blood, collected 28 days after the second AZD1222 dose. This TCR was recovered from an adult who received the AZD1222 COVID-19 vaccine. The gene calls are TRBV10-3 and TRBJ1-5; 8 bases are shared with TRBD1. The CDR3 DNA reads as TGTGCCATCAACTCCAGGGGGCCGGGGCAGCCCCAGCATTTT. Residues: CAINSRGPGQPQHF.